The clone carrying this TCR beta chain has only a few counts. Its target is not known. The data stem from a study of response to subunit inactivated influenza vaccine. General study findings and limits: Researchers suggested that each seasonal influenza vaccination recruits few new T cells.

Trimming pared 2 bases from V and 1 base from J, leaving 5 bases between. The V gene's germline CDR1 is MNHNS and CDR2 SASEGT. This CDR3 spans 13 amino acids. One entry per CDR3 protein results from TCRdb running MiXCR on the RT-PCR reads. The profile covers hundreds of thousands of distinct CDR3 sequences, with about an eighth appearing a single time and 10% taken by the ten largest. The TCR comes from a man aged 50-59 years who received an inactivated influenza vaccine. Source: PBMCs from blood, taken on the day of vaccination. The chain couples TRBV6-1 to TRBJ2-5, with D possibly matching TRBD1 (5 bases). CDR3 nucleotide sequence: TGTGCCAGCAGTGAACAGGGCCAAGAGACCCAGTACTTC. Translating it yields CASSEQGQETQYF.